This T cell receptor (beta chain) was recorded in a study of blood T cell repertoires in COVID-19 (dated by TCRdb to the early 2020s). Some background on the complete study: Samples from collaborators originated in the United States, Italy and Spain and spanned both the acute and convalescent phases of COVID-19. Samples were obtained from the ongoing ImmuneRACE study (first 160 participants) and from over 1,000 subjects provided by 6 global collaborators. The sample metadata nearly always contained a de-identified subject ID, COVID-19 status, age in years and sex. Deeply sampled blood TCRbeta repertoires from subjects exposed to, actively infected with, or recovered from COVID-19 were included in the dataset. The material from the prospective study consisted of cDNA or gDNA derived from T cells, B-cell-depleted T cells, or PBMCs. A freely available public database, intended as a resource for researchers studying the immune response to SARS-CoV-2, is where the repertoires were released. Where available, HLA class I and class II types were taken from metadata supplied by the sample provider and were not determined by assay-based typing. Overall study outcomes, separate from this receptor: The quantity of clinical and demographic metadata differed by source and by participant and was supplied without curation.

The collaborating institutions used their own protocols to collect whole blood in K2EDTA tubes. For TCRbeta analysis, collaborator samples were shipped as frozen whole blood, as isolated PBMCs, or as DNA extracted from either sample type. The immunoSEQ Assay, a bias-controlled multiplex PCR, was used to amplify TCRbeta CDR3 regions from genomic DNA. From the authors' description of their analysis: The number of nucleated cells in each sample was estimated from the amplification of reference gene primers within the assay. Sequence reads were collapsed and filtered to measure the absolute abundance of every unique TCRbeta CDR3 rearrangement. For each sample, productive Simpson clonality was calculated as the square root of Simpson's diversity index across productive rearrangements. TCRdb took this table from immuneACCESS and kept in-frame rearrangements with V and J called. Such tables lack part of the clones; where checked against another copy, unresolved V genes explain under half of the gap, and the rest is unexplained. For V, J and clone size, that table is used; D and trimming come from the DNA. The table for this sample lists roughly 140,000 clones; more than 75% of them were counted only once. The ten largest clones represent roughly 2% of the sample.

Comment on this clone: The antigen this receptor binds is unknown. Base quality data are lacking; no much larger clone is found one base away.

Per the germline V gene, SGHRS is the CDR1 and YFSETQ is the CDR2. At the junction V is shortened by 0 bases and J by 1 base, with 10 bases in between. Taken from cysteine to phenylalanine, the CDR3 has 15 residues. Of all the DNA, just the CDR3 is kept, 45 bases in frame from base 1. The rearranged chain carries TRBV5-1 and TRBJ1-1; a tentative D match to TRBD1 spans 5 bases. Sequenced sample: peripheral blood. This sequence originates from a man between 70 and 80 years old with acute or convalescent COVID-19. The CDR3 protein: CASSLDGRENTEAFF. The nucleotide sequence is TGCGCCAGCAGCTTGGACGGCAGGGAGAACACTGAAGCTTTCTTT.